The source of this T cell receptor beta chain is a study of blood T cell repertoires in COVID-19. Some clones are missing from TCRdb's copy, which holds only in-frame ones; the method was immunoSEQ multiplex PCR. The sample contains over 130,000 clones, 80% to 90% of which appear only once. CDR1 and CDR2 from the germline V gene are LGHNA and YNFKEQ. Between the trimmed V and J ends, which lost 2 bases and 3 bases, there was a span of 7 bases. This CDR3 is 13 amino acids long. V is TRBV4-2 and J is TRBJ2-5; possible D gene TRBD2, 5 bases. Sequencing was carried out using peripheral blood. This sequence originates from a man between 60 and 75 years old with active or convalescent COVID-19. As DNA, the CDR3 is TGTGCCAGCAGCCAAACTAGTGAAGAGACCCAGTACTTC. Protein: CASSQTSEETQYF.